This T cell receptor beta chain was sequenced in a study of cytomegalovirus exposure and HLA in healthy donors (TCRdb year 2017). Turning to the overall study: In an earlier analysis of under 600 of the donors, approximately 300 Gb of sequence data and 100 million or so unique TCR beta sequences from about 190 million T cells were reported. About 280 gigabases of sequencing data and around 90 million unique TCR sequences made up an early release that covered some 640 HLA-typed donors. Of the roughly 390 genotyped donors, approximately 82% fell in the genetic ancestry cluster associated with self-reported Caucasian donors. The aim of the study was to test whether cataloging public T cell receptors could identify signatures of past pathogen exposure. Using immunosequencing, the study profiled T cell repertoires from around 680 subjects and related those repertoires to cytomegalovirus serostatus. In addition to the first cohort of hundreds of subjects, a separate validation cohort of some 120 different subjects was used. High-throughput TCR immunosequencing, statistical association of individual TCRs with disease status, and machine learning were combined to predict cytomegalovirus infection status. To study patterns of TCR occurrence, a later analysis re-analyzed previously published TCR beta repertoires from more than 550 donors and added high-resolution HLA genotyping. Rather than drawing on any new phenotypic data, the later analysis identified candidate immune exposures from TCR beta sequences and the way those sequences occurred across donors. An earlier analysis of around 640 of the donors used high-throughput TCR beta sequencing to judge whether each TCR beta V gene segment behaved as functional or pseudogenic. Donor age, sex, ethnicity and CMV serostatus were collected together with the repertoire data. Genome-wide SNP genotypes for about 60% of the 666 donors were used in a later genetic analysis, which treated that subset as a discovery cohort. All discovery cohort repertoires had been generated on a single sequencing platform. Class I and class II HLA loci were covered by the typing at four-digit resolution. The number of donors typed differed by locus, with 629-630 for A, B, C, DRB1 and DQB1, 522 for DQA1, under 610 for DPA1, and some 450 for DPB1. Four or five DR-DQ haplotypes were handled as single units for association and clustering because linkage in the cohort was strong. On average, around 200,000 unique TCR beta nucleotide sequences were sequenced per donor among roughly 430 genotyped donors of the cohort, with 15% to 20% of those sequences being non-productive.

The CDR3 starts with the cysteine, ends with the phenylalanine, and has 13 residues. CDR3 DNA is the only sequence kept; it has 39 bases, read in frame from the first base. The germline V gene (reference sequence) yields WNHNN for CDR1 and SYGVQD for CDR2. Relative to germline, V is 6 bases shorter and J is 2 bases shorter, with 9 bases between their ends. The cohort consisted of approximately 670 healthy bone marrow donors. At the time of sampling, all cohort members were nominally healthy, though unrecorded immune exposures were likely present. The donor was CMV seronegative and was included in the group of about 400 seronegative cohort members. A peripheral blood sample was provided by each donor, and peripheral blood mononuclear cells were used for TCR beta sequencing. The Qiagen DNeasy Blood Extraction Kit was used to extract genomic DNA from the blood cell samples. Overall results and qualifications from the work: Because counts were too low, seventeen rarely observed V segments, including chromosome 9 orphons, were left out of the earlier analysis of 587 of the donors. Several of the top co-occurrence clusters appeared to be linked to parvovirus B19, influenza, CMV and Epstein-Barr virus, according to a later analysis. The authors suggested that the approach could potentially be extended to other disease states and immunological phenotypes. Compared with the roughly 670-donor mean, donors in an Asian-associated ancestry cluster had fewer N-insertions in productive TCRs, according to a later genetic analysis. Three of the identified cytomegalovirus-associated TCR beta chains were confirmed in vitro to be specific for cytomegalovirus antigens. The classifier was reported to diagnose cytomegalovirus status with high specificity and sensitivity in both the original and validation cohorts. In the study, approximately 160 TCR beta chains were listed as associated with cytomegalovirus. Specific HLA alleles were associated with 15,000 to 20,000 TCR beta sequences at a false discovery rate of 0.05 in a later analysis. Some IMGT-functional V segments, including TRBV6-2 and TRBV6-3, could not be told apart with the 87-base-pair reads, so those segments were excluded. For the cohort, immune exposure information was limited to CMV serostatus. A cluster of highly shared sequence variants was judged likely to represent a technical artifact of the sequencing pipeline. In a later genetic analysis, a missense DCLRE1C variant was associated with V-gene and J-gene trimming of TCR beta chains, and the association was replicated in an independent cohort. A further reported finding was that TCR beta sequences accurately predicted the HLA-A and HLA-B alleles for most subjects in the first cohort. A later analysis found that HLA-associated TCR beta chains were more clonally expanded and had lower generation probabilities than equally common non-associated chains. Most TCR sequences were seen in very few donors, while some public TCRs were found in many individuals. In an earlier analysis of some 500 of the donors, most TCR beta V segments appeared in productive rearrangements about 87% or about 30% of the time, broadly matching IMGT annotations. Because HLA typing was unavailable for some donors at each locus, only the typed subset was used in association tests. The presence/absence analyses assumed that sequencing depth was roughly uniform across donors, and that assumption may not be true. When HLA alleles, especially DR and DQ, strongly co-occurred, attributing TCR associations to individual alleles was difficult. Linkage disequilibrium might explain the correlated functional status among segregating V segments, but an unknown experimental factor could not be excluded. This cohort had only TCR beta chains sequenced, and the lack of alpha or paired-chain data limited which features could be detected. In a later analysis, TCR association rates were found to vary across HLA loci, with the most associated TCRs seen for DRB1 alleles and the fewest for HLA-C alleles. Most CMV-associated TCR beta chains appeared to be HLA-restricted in a later analysis, and the HLA associations seemed to be driven largely by CMV exposure.

As concerns this clone: It lacks a known antigen. Base qualities are not at hand, and no much larger clone is one base apart.

Library generation was performed with the immunoSEQ multiplex PCR assay. For the multiplex PCR, a mixture combining 60 forward primers for TCR Vbeta segments and 13 reverse primers for TCR Jbeta segments was used. The CDR3 region of rearranged TCR beta genes was amplified from genomic DNA by a multiplex PCR assay. The Illumina HiSeq System was used to sequence the amplified TCR beta libraries as 87-base-pair reads. The source study handled its data this way. Across the 670 or so repertoires, a later analysis counted roughly 77 million unique TCR beta chains, around 11 million of which were shared by at least two donors. Raw reads were error-corrected and collapsed into unique sequences by a nearest-neighbor algorithm in which closely related sequences were merged to remove PCR and sequencing errors. Alignment of CDR3 sequences to IMGT reference sequences was used to assign V, D and J gene segments. For a sequence to be retained, a match of at least six nucleotides to both a V gene segment and a J gene segment was required. Rearrangements were called productive when the CDR3 lacked stop codons and stayed in frame with V and J; all others were non-productive. CDR3 was defined by IMGT convention, running from the second conserved V-encoded cysteine to the conserved J-encoded phenylalanine. The earlier analysis of 550 to 650 of the donors excluded any sequence lacking an unambiguous match to a single V gene segment. In an earlier analysis of some 590 of the donors, V segments were called functional above 56.7% productive rearrangements and were called segregating when the between-donor standard deviation exceeded 5%. A statistical classification framework was developed to diagnose cytomegalovirus status using the catalog of TCR beta chain sequences. A later analysis assigned V and J genes by comparing TCR nucleotide sequences with IMGT/GENE-DB human TR gene sequences. A later analysis assigned CDR3 sequences and most-parsimonious VDJ recombination scenarios with the TCRdist pipeline. In a later analysis, each TCR beta chain was defined by its CDR3 amino acid sequence together with its V-gene family, and reads lacking a unique V-gene family were excluded. In a later analysis, several hundred highly shared, low-generation-probability nucleotide sequences were removed to address suspected cross-contamination and a sequencing artifact. In a later analysis, a clonal expansion index was calculated for each public chain from normalized within-repertoire ranks of inferred template counts. A later analysis computed generation probabilities with a VDJ recombination model fitted to out-of-frame rearrangements, and checked the results against IGoR. In a later analysis, hypergeometric tests were used to score TCR-TCR, TCR-HLA and TCR-CMV co-occurrence, with a repertoire-size bias correction applied to TCR pairs. A later analysis estimated false discovery rates by permuting HLA or CMV assignments 20 times. In a later analysis, co-occurring TCRs were grouped using DBSCAN, with TCRdist sequence similarity added in when clustering inside HLA-allele-positive subsets. Repertoires with fewer than 30,000 or more than 120,000 public chains, plus five repertoires with anomalous nucleotide sharing, were excluded from co-occurrence clustering. The table was pulled from immuneACCESS by TCRdb, which kept in-frame rearrangements only. Such tables lose some clones; where checked, under half of the loss comes from unresolved V genes, and the rest has no known cause. For V, J and clone size, that table is used; D and trimming come from the DNA. For this sample the table gives 150,000 or so clones, of which roughly four fifths were detected only once. The ten most abundant clones make up roughly 1.6% of the sample.

This clonotype was sampled from a man aged 35 to 55 in good health and CMV-seronegative. Sequences were obtained from PBMCs. The chain joins TRBV10-1 to TRBJ2-3; the D gene is unclear. The CDR3 protein is CASRGRDTDTQYF. The base sequence is TGCGCCAGCAGGGGCCGCGACACAGATACGCAGTATTTT.